This T cell receptor beta chain originates from a study of CD8 T cells in Susac syndrome. Findings of the study overall: In its TCR sequencing and HLA analysis, the study acknowledged that the number of individuals was relatively small.

With random hexamers, reverse transcription was performed on about 0.5 to 1 ug of RNA. The immunoSEQ assay covered 54 Vbeta and 13 Jbeta segments for CDR3. Via MiXCR, TCRdb re-called the immunoSEQ multiplex PCR reads, giving one row per CDR3 protein. This table holds about 180,000 distinct CDR3 sequences, approximately 94% found once. The CD8+ and CD4+ T cells were negatively isolated, with the TEMRA cells enriched by FACS. With respect to this clonotype: The antigen is undetermined.

V dropped 0 bases and J dropped 6 bases, with 9 bases sitting between them. Germline CDR1 reads DFQATT; CDR2 reads SNEGSKA (reference sequence). The CDR3 totals 12 residues. The clonotype originates from a human donor with multiple sclerosis. This chain connects TRBV20-1 to TRBJ2-7; D ambiguous. The sequencing sample was made of CD4+ T cells from PBMCs. The CDR3 spells CSAREIRSEQYF. The CDR3 nucleotides are TGCAGTGCTAGAGAGATTAGATCCGAGCAGTACTTC.